This T cell receptor (beta chain) originates from a study of blood T cell repertoires in COVID-19 (dated by TCRdb to 2020 to 2021). The study in broad terms: The collaborator samples originated in the United States, Italy and Spain and spanned the acute and convalescent phases of COVID-19. The material from the prospective study consisted of cDNA or gDNA derived from T cells, B-cell-depleted T cells, or PBMCs. Deeply sampled blood TCRbeta repertoires from subjects exposed to, actively infected with, or recovered from COVID-19 were included in the dataset. The repertoires were made available in a free public database intended to serve as a resource for research on the immune response to SARS-CoV-2. The samples were drawn from two sources: the first 160 participants of the ongoing ImmuneRACE study, and 1,000 to 1,500 subjects contributed by 6 global collaborators. A de-identified subject ID, COVID-19 status, age in years and sex were almost always included in the sample metadata. Where HLA class I and class II types were available, the types were taken from metadata supplied by the sample provider, not from assay-based typing. The paper as a whole reports these results and caveats: The quantity of clinical and demographic metadata differed by source and by participant and was supplied without curation.

Participants in the prospective study were enrolled through a virtual design, were aged roughly 18 to 100 years, and lived in 24 United States geographic areas. In the prospective study, participants were assigned to cohorts based on the clinical history participants reported in a screening survey and a study questionnaire. Recovered participants in ImmuneRACE Cohort 3 were defined by two consecutive negative NP/OP PCR tests, clearance by a healthcare professional, or resolution of symptoms. Mobile phlebotomists in the prospective study collected whole blood, serum and a nasopharyngeal or oropharyngeal swab from every participant. Over a roughly 2-month period, participants in the prospective study had the option of providing additional blood draws and questionnaires. Before DNA extraction, blood samples from the prospective study were shipped at room temperature or frozen. TCRbeta CDR3 regions were amplified from genomic DNA by means of the immunoSEQ Assay, a bias-controlled multiplex PCR. As for how the authors treated the data: The number of nucleated cells in each sample was estimated by amplification of reference gene primers within the assay. To quantify the absolute abundance of each unique TCRbeta CDR3 rearrangement, sequence reads were collapsed and filtered. Productive Simpson clonality was computed per sample as the square root of Simpson's diversity index over productive rearrangements. TCRdb re-hosts the immuneACCESS table, in-frame sequences only. Its copies lack some clones; in the studies checked, an unresolved V gene accounts for under half of them, and the cause for the rest is not known. The DNA gave D and trimming, while V, J and clone size come from that table. The sample table records a few hundred thousand clones; 70% to 90% of these occur just once. The top ten constitute approximately 9.2% of the sample.

A word on this clone: What antigen it recognizes has not been identified. Base qualities are not at hand, and no much larger clone is one base apart.

V is cut by 0 bases and J by 2 bases, and the space between the germline ends is 10 bases. Sequences GTSNPN (CDR1) and SVGIG (CDR2) are obtained from the germline V gene (reference sequence). From the cysteine through the phenylalanine, the CDR3 covers 14 amino acids. The DNA shown is the 42-base CDR3, in frame from base 1. Here the chain combines TRBV30 and TRBJ1-2, with a tentative D gene TRBD1 over 6 matching bases. The receptor was derived from a middle-aged man who had recovered from COVID-19. Sequencing input: PBMCs or T cells enriched from blood (not recorded which). The bases read TGTGCCTGGAGTGTAGGGACATACAACTATGGCTACACCTTC. It specifies CAWSVGTYNYGYTF.